Shown below are 5 T cell receptor beta chains from a single sample sequenced in a study of vaccination and CD4 T cells after COVID-19. These receptors have no identified antigens. Specified treatment: approximately 9-day PBMC culture with coronavirus spike peptide pools or control peptides (ViraFEST assay). The Oncomine TCR Beta short-read assay was applied to DNA of cultured CD4+ T cells. TCRdb processed the PCR reads anew with MiXCR; each CDR3 protein has one entry. Seen here are 14,000 or so distinct CDR3 sequences, 50% to 65% observed once, and the top ten hold about 10%. The sequences come from CD4+ T cells from blood, cultured in vitro, collected before SARS-CoV-2 vaccination. Receptor source: a human donor who had recovered from COVID-19.

This clonotype has more than one count but fewer than ten. The chain is built from TRBV20-1 and TRBJ1-1; D is ambiguous. In germline, CDR1 is DFQATT, CDR2 SNEGSKA (reference sequence). The V end was cut by 3 bases, the J end by 0 bases, with 11 bases between. The CDR3 spans 14 residues. The CDR3 spells CSASSGQLNTEAFF. CDR3 nucleotides: TGCAGTGCTAGTTCTGGTCAGCTGAACACTGAAGCTTTCTTT.

This clonotype has a handful of counts. The chain joins TRBV6-2 or TRBV6-3 to TRBJ1-2; 7 nucleotides align to TRBD1. After removal of 6 bases from V and 4 bases from J, the junction contained 8 bases not matched to a gene. The CDR3 totals 14 residues. CDR1 is MNHEY, CDR2 SVGEGT, per germline. The CDR3 nucleotides are TGTGCCAGCAGACCCAATACAGGGGCCTATGGCTACACCTTC. As protein: CASRPNTGAYGYTF.

The V and J genes are TRBV11-2 and TRBJ1-1; no definite D call. V was pared by 0 bases and J by 9 bases, with 11 bases between. Germline V lookup: CDR1 SGHAT, CDR2 FQNNGV. The CDR3 has 13 amino acids. CDR3 DNA: TGTGCCAGCAGCTTAGAGGTTTGGCAAAAAGCTTTCTTT. As protein: CASSLEVWQKAFF.

V usage is TRBV6-2 or TRBV6-3 and J usage is TRBJ2-2; 11 nucleotides agree with TRBD2. CDR3 length equals 15 residues. Trimming removed 8 bases from V and 1 base from J; junction bases left unmatched: 3. Germline CDR1 MNHEY, CDR2 SVGEGT. CDR3 nucleotides: TGTGCCAGCCGACTAGCGGGGATGAACACCGGGGAGCTGTTTTTT. Translation gives CASRLAGMNTGELFF.

The gene calls are TRBV2 and TRBJ1-1; TRBD1 might be the D (6 bases). The germline V gene has CDR1 SNHLY and CDR2 FYNNEI. V lost 6 bases and J 0 bases, leaving 17 bases between the germline ends. This CDR3 is 16 amino acids long. The CDR3 bases are TGTGCCAGCAGCCCGGACAGTGGGGTTTTGAACACTGAAGCTTTCTTT. It specifies CASSPDSGVLNTEAFF.